Following are 25 T cell receptor beta chains from one sample sequenced in a study of T-cell memory formation after mild COVID-19. TCRdb passed the 5' RACE reads through MiXCR, listing each CDR3 protein once. The table lists a few hundred thousand distinct CDR3 sequences, 14% of them singletons. Sequencing input: PBMCs or a T cell subset sorted from them (not recorded which). The receptors originated from a man younger than 35 who had mild COVID-19 (a few samples of this study predate the infection). Cell type and time point are not known.

This clonotype was detected a few times. The chain is built from TRBV6-5 and TRBJ2-3; 16 positions match TRBD2. The CDR3 spans 17 residues. V was clipped by 11 bases and J by 6 bases; unmatched bases: 14. Germline loops: CDR1 MNHEY, CDR2 SVGAGI. The CDR3: CACSSRGLAGGPDTQYF. CDR3 bases: TGTGCCTGTTCTAGCCGGGGACTAGCGGGGGGGCCCGATACGCAGTATTTT.

The V gene is TRBV28, the J gene TRBJ1-3; D is ambiguous. Germline CDR1 reads MDHEN; CDR2 reads SYDVKM. The ends were cut back, 6 bases at V and 0 bases at J, with 12 bases in the middle. There are 15 residues in the CDR3. The CDR3 loop reads CASSLSGISGNTIYF. DNA for the CDR3: TGTGCCAGCAGCCTTTCGGGGATCTCTGGAAACACCATATATTTT.

The chain uses TRBV24-1 and TRBJ2-2, with D possibly being TRBD1 (6 bases). V lost 6 bases and J lost 6, with 7 bases in between. CDR3 length: 12 residues. In germline, CDR1 is KGHDR, CDR2 SFDVKD. The CDR3 loop is CATSYRAGELFF. In DNA form, the CDR3 reads TGTGCCACCAGTTACAGGGCCGGGGAGCTGTTTTTT.

The table lists this clonotype with a few counts. The chain recombines TRBV5-1 with TRBJ1-2, with 8 bases lining up with TRBD1. This CDR3 contains 15 residues. CDR1 and CDR2 from the germline V gene are SGHRS and YFSETQ. Trimming at V came to 0 bases and at J to 8 bases, leaving 9 bases not matched to a gene. CDR3 loop: CASSLGQGPMGGYTF. CDR3 nucleotide sequence: TGCGCCAGCAGCTTGGGACAGGGGCCTATGGGGGGCTACACCTTC. Variable domain in full (rest from reference TRBV5-1 and TRBJ1-2): KAGVTQTPRYLIKTRGQQVTLSCSPISGHRSVSWYQQTPGQGLQFLFEYFSETQRNKGNFPGRFSGRQFSNSRSEMNVSTLELGDSALYLCASSLGQGPMGGYTFGSGTRLTVV.

J is TRBJ2-3 and V is TRBV12-3 or TRBV12-4; D possibly corresponds to TRBD1 (5 bases). The CDR3 totals 13 residues. Between the trimmed V and J ends, which lost 4 bases and 2 bases, there was a span of 7 bases. CDR3 sequence: CASSWGDTDTQYF. CDR3 coding DNA: TGTGCCAGCAGTTGGGGCGACACAGATACGCAGTATTTT.

Many counts were recorded for this clonotype. This chain joins TRBV12-3 or TRBV12-4 and TRBJ2-6; D is unresolved. This CDR3 has 13 amino acids. V lost 7 bases and J lost 0, with 4 bases in between. The CDR3 here is CASTPSGANVLTF. The CDR3, as DNA: TGTGCCAGCACCCCCTCTGGGGCCAACGTCCTGACTTTC.

For this clonotype: No conserved phenylalanine or tryptophan ends this CDR3, so it is likely a read error. The DNA is left out, because the CDR3 cannot be placed on it with certainty; the CDR3 is given as TCRdb lists it. The rearrangement joins TRBV21-1 to TRBJ2-4; TRBD1 is the table's D call, not checked against the DNA. TRBV21-1 is termed a pseudogene. From its first to its last residue, the CDR3 has 13 amino acids. CDR3 residues: CASSKGPVYIQYL.

This clonotype has only a few counts. The genes are TRBV12-3 or TRBV12-4 and TRBJ1-5; D gene unclear. The V end was cut by 6 bases, the J end by 9 bases, with 15 bases between. This CDR3 spans 13 amino acids. The chain's CDR3 is CASSLQGGGPQHF. The CDR3 region has the DNA TGTGCCAGCAGCTTACAAGGAGGAGGGCCCCAGCATTTT.

This clonotype appeared many times. The rearrangement uses TRBV5-4 and TRBJ2-7; TRBD1 might be the D (6 bases). Trimming pared 2 bases from V and 5 bases from J, leaving 11 bases between. Germline V gene data show CDR1 as SGHNT and CDR2 as YYREEE (reference sequence). The length of the CDR3 is 13 residues. CDR3 residues: CASSFGGVNEQYF. The CDR3, as DNA: TGTGCCAGCAGCTTTGGGGGCGTCAACGAGCAGTACTTC.

The chain has TRBV7-9 and TRBJ2-5; D unclear. Germline CDR1 and CDR2: SEHNR and FQNEAQ (reference sequence). The CDR3 length is 13 residues. Between the trimmed V and J ends, which lost 6 bases and 2 bases, there was a span of 10 bases. In DNA form, the CDR3 reads TGTGCCAGCAGTCCCCAACCACAAGAGACCCAGTACTTC. As protein: CASSPQPQETQYF.

This clonotype was detected a few times. The rearrangement uses TRBV4-2 and TRBJ1-1; D possibly corresponds to TRBD1 (5 bases). Deletions cut 4 bases from V and 3 bases from J, with 18 bases between. CDR1 and CDR2 (germline): LGHNA, YNFKEQ. This CDR3 contains 16 residues. The CDR3 sequence: CASSPFKGLEDTEAFF. In DNA form, the CDR3 reads TGTGCCAGCAGCCCATTCAAGGGGTTAGAGGACACTGAAGCTTTCTTT.

This chain links TRBV7-2 with TRBJ1-3; D is ambiguous. The germline V and J ends were trimmed by 5 bases and 3 bases, with 14 bases remaining between them. The CDR3 extends over 15 amino acids. Germline loops: CDR1 SGHTA, CDR2 FQGNSA. This chain's CDR3 is CASSRGRNLGNTIYF. In nucleotides, the CDR3 is TGTGCCAGCAGCCGCGGACGGAACCTTGGAAACACCATATATTTT.

This clonotype occurred a few times. The rearrangement uses TRBV13 and TRBJ2-1; 9 positions agree with TRBD1. The ends lost 6 bases at V and 2 bases at J; junction bases unmatched: 2. Per germline, CDR1 PRHDT and CDR2 FYEKMQ (reference sequence). The length of the CDR3 is 14 residues. Written as DNA, the CDR3 is TGTGCCAGCAGGACAGGGGGGACCTACAATGAGCAGTTCTTC. It translates to CASRTGGTYNEQFF.

This chain uses TRBV30 with TRBJ1-1, with TRBD1 as a possible D gene (6 bases). V lost 8 bases and J lost 0, with 16 bases in between. Germline V gene data show CDR1 as GTSNPN and CDR2 as SVGIG (reference sequence). The CDR3 covers 14 residues. CDR3 sequence reads: CATLRTAMNTEAFF. CDR3 in DNA: TGTGCCACCCTCAGGACAGCTATGAACACTGAAGCTTTCTTT.

The rearrangement links TRBV6-5 to TRBJ2-1; D remains ambiguous. Germline V gene sequence: CDR1 MNHEY, CDR2 SVGAGI. This CDR3 spans 12 amino acids. Deletions cut 0 bases from V and 9 bases from J, with 6 bases between. CDR3 sequence reads: CASSYSRGEQFF. DNA for the CDR3: TGTGCCAGCAGTTACTCTAGAGGTGAGCAGTTCTTC.

This clonotype was observed a few times. The V gene is TRBV28, the J gene TRBJ2-2; 8 bases line up with TRBD2. This CDR3 has 15 residues. Trimming at V came to 4 bases and at J to 6 bases, leaving 7 bases not matched to a gene. The germline CDR1 and CDR2 sequences are MDHEN and SYDVKM. The CDR3 coding sequence is TGTGCCAGCAGTTCGGCGGCTAGCGGGCCCGGGGAGCTGTTTTTT. It codes for CASSSAASGPGELFF.

The chain joins TRBV6-2 or TRBV6-3 to TRBJ2-1; TRBD1 or TRBD2 may be the D gene (5 bases each). Trimming stripped 8 bases from V and 0 bases from J, with 11 bases between. In germline, CDR1 is MNHEY, CDR2 SVGEGT. The CDR3 is made up of 14 amino acids. The CDR3 region is CASSGAGSYNEQFF. CDR3 DNA sequence: TGTGCCAGCTCCGGGGCGGGCTCCTACAATGAGCAGTTCTTC.

This clonotype was found once. One end of the junction varies from germline; a read error may be responsible. The CDR3 is CASSLALVQGTQYF. The CDR3 DNA sequence: TGTGCCAGCAGCTTGGCCTTGGTACAAGGGACCCAGTACTTC. This chain joins TRBV5-6 and TRBJ2-5; no clear D. This CDR3 comprises 14 residues. The germline gives CDR1 SGHDT, CDR2 YYEEEE.

V usage is TRBV6-5 and J usage is TRBJ2-7, with D uncertain. Germline V CDR1 and CDR2: MNHEY, SVGAGI. The CDR3 totals 16 residues. V lost 5 bases and J lost 5, with 22 bases in between. The CDR3 DNA reads TGTGCCAGCAGTGCCCGGGCTCTTCTCCCTCGGGACGAGCAGTACTTC. Translation: CASSARALLPRDEQYF.

This clonotype occurred a few times. The chain links TRBV6-5 to TRBJ2-3; weak D call: TRBD2 (5 bases). The CDR3 contains 15 residues. Germline V gene data show CDR1 as MNHEY and CDR2 as SVGAGI. The germline V and J ends were trimmed by 0 bases and 5 bases, with 12 bases remaining between them. In nucleotides, the CDR3 is TGTGCCAGCAGTTACTCGTACGGGGTTGGAGATACGCAGTATTTT. Translated: CASSYSYGVGDTQYF.

The chain has TRBV18 and TRBJ2-5; perhaps TRBD2 as D (5 bases). CDR3 length equals 13 residues. CDR1 KGHSH and CDR2 LQKENI come from the germline V gene. The V and J ends lost 6 bases and 2 bases respectively, with 10 bases between them. The CDR3 DNA reads as TGTGCCAGCTCCCCCGGGGAGCAAGAGACCCAGTACTTC. Translated, it gives CASSPGEQETQYF.

The V gene is TRBV7-9, the J gene TRBJ1-6, with D perhaps matching TRBD1 (5 bases). Germline V gives CDR1 SEHNR, CDR2 FQNEAQ (reference sequence). The CDR3 sequence is 15 residues long. Trimming shortened V by 1 base and J by 5 bases, and 9 bases separated the two germline ends. The CDR3 region is CASSLGGSHNSPLHF. The CDR3 DNA reads as TGTGCCAGCAGCTTAGGGGGGAGTCATAATTCACCCCTCCACTTT.

This clonotype was detected only a few times. The chain has TRBV7-9 and TRBJ1-3; D unclear. V lost 2 bases and J lost 0, with 5 bases in between. CDR3 length: 14 residues. In germline, CDR1 is SEHNR, CDR2 FQNEAQ (reference sequence). The CDR3 spells CASSLISSGNTIYF. The CDR3 coding sequence is TGTGCCAGCAGCTTAATTAGCTCTGGAAACACCATATATTTT.

This clonotype has more than one count but fewer than ten. The gene calls are TRBV10-3 and TRBJ2-2; 8 positions match TRBD1. Trimming took 7 bases from V and 9 from J; bases not matched to a gene: 10. Germline V lookup: CDR1 ENHRY, CDR2 SYGVKD. The CDR3 spans 14 residues. The CDR3, as DNA: TGTGCCATCAAAGAGGGGCAGGGGGCCAGGGAGCTGTTTTTT. It encodes CAIKEGQGARELFF.

Concerning this clonotype itself: One base away lies a much larger clone, so this may be a sequencing read error. The chain joins TRBV5-1 to TRBJ1-2; D not certain. V lost 1 base and J lost 6, with 13 bases in between. This CDR3 spans 14 amino acids. Germline lookup yields CDR1 SGHRS and CDR2 YFSETQ. The CDR3: CASSLSVSNNGYTF. The DNA of the CDR3 is TGCGCCAGCAGCTTGTCGGTAAGCAATAATGGCTACACCTTC.